This T cell receptor (beta chain) was captured in a study of OX40 agonist ivuxolimab in advanced cancers. Looking at the study overall: The patients got ivuxolimab, which is an agonistic anti-OX40 (CD134) antibody. Three patients showed partial responses: one hepatocellular carcinoma and two cutaneous melanoma cases. Study results and caveats: There were, on average, more expanded clones in CD8+ T cells than in CD4+.

Trimming cost V 4 bases and J 2 bases, with 15 bases left between them. CDR1 is SGHRS, CDR2 YFSETQ, per germline. The CDR3 totals 16 residues. Note on this clone: Its matching antigen is unknown.

Assay: immunoSEQ multiplex PCR; the TCRdb copy retains only in-frame clones and omits some. The sample yields some 50,000 clones, 75% to 90% seen once. This sequence was found in an adult with an advanced solid tumor such as melanoma, head and neck, liver or kidney cancer. The specimen comprised CD4+ or CD8+ T cells sorted from blood, sampled in a trial of the OX40 agonist ivuxolimab. The chain has TRBV5-1 and TRBJ2-2; D gene ambiguous. The CDR3 here is CASSPAGRQNTGELFF. The CDR3 DNA reads TGCGCCAGCAGCCCCGCCGGACGGCAAAACACCGGGGAGCTGTTTTTT.